Below, one T cell receptor beta chain is given with its context. Its antigen is currently unknown. Germline V gene sequence: CDR1 SGHRS, CDR2 YFSETQ. The CDR3 is 14 amino acids. With 3 bases clipped from V and 4 bases from J, the junction kept 4 bases outside the gene matches. Tagging with unique molecular identifiers was a feature of the TCR beta cDNA libraries. Input of about 0.9 to 10 million T cells yielded 500,000 to 650,000 cDNA molecules. TCRdb redid the calling of the PCR reads with MiXCR, one entry per CDR3 protein. The sample gives roughly 800,000 distinct CDR3 sequences, roughly half of which show up once; 4% to 5.5% is in the top ten. This record belongs to a study of post-analysis software for immune sequencing data. Across the whole study: The cohort encompassed relapsing-remitting, secondary progressive and progressive-relapsing multiple sclerosis disease courses. General study findings and limits: When the samples were clustered directly with F measure, those that had been prepared in the same batch showed strong co-clustering. Versus controls, multiple sclerosis patients showed significantly lower diversity (normalized Chao1). Patients showed TRBV5-6, TRBV5-1 and TRBV20-1 among roughly 5 TRBV segments more frequent than in controls.

The rearrangement links TRBV5-1 to TRBJ1-2; 9 positions match TRBD1. The sequenced sample was blood. This TCR derives from a girl between 5 and 17 years old with multiple sclerosis. For the CDR3, the DNA is TGCGCCAGCAGCTCCACAGGGGGCAGCTATGGCTACACCTTC. This codes for CASSSTGGSYGYTF.